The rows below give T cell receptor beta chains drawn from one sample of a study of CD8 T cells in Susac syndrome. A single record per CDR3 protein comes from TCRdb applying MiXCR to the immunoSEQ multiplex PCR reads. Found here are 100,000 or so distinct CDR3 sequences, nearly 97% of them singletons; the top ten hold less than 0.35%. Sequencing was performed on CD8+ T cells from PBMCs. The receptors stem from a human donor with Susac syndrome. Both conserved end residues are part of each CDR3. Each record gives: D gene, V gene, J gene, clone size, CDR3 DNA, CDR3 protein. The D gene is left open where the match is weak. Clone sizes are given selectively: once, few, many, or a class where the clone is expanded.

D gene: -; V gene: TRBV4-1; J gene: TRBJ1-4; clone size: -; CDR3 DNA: TGCGCCAGCAGCCGTACAAGGTCTGAAAAACTGTTTTTT; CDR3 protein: CASSRTRSEKLFF
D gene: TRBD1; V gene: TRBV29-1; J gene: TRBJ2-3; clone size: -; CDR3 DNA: TGCAGCGTTGAAGATCTTCCACCCCCACCTGATCTGCCAGGGGGAAAGGGCACAGATACGCAGTATTTT; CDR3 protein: CSVEDLPPPPDLPGGKGTDTQYF
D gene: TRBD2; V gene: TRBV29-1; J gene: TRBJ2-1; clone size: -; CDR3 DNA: TGCAGCGTCCCCCCGGGACTAGCGGACAATGAGCAGTTCTTC; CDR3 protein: CSVPPGLADNEQFF
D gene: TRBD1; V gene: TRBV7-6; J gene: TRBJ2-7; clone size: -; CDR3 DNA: TGTGCCAGCAGCCCCGGGACAGGGAGTTCCGAGCAGTACTTC; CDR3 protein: CASSPGTGSSEQYF
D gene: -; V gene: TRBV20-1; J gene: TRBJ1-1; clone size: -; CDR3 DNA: TGCAGTGCTAGCAATAGATTGGGGGGCACTGAAGCTTTCTTT; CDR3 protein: CSASNRLGGTEAFF
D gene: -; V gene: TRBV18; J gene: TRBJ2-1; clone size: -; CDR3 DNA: TGTGCCAGCTCACCTGGACAGTGGGAGTTCTTC; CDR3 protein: CASSPGQWEFF
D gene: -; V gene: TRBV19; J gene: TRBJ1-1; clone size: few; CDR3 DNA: TGTGCCAGTAGTACCAATAAGAACACTGAAGCTTTCTTT; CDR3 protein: CASSTNKNTEAFF
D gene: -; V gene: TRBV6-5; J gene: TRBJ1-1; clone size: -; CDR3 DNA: TGTGCCAGCAGCCCCTTCCTGAACACTGAAGCTTTCTTT; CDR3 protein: CASSPFLNTEAFF
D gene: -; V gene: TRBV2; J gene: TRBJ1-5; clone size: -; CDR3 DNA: TGTGCCAGCAGGGACACTCGCAATCAGCCCCAGCATTTT; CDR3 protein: CASRDTRNQPQHF
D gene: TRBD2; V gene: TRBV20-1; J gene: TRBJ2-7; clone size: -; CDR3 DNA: TGCAGTGCTGATAGAGGCGGGGGGAACGAGCAGTACTTC; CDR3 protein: CSADRGGGNEQYF
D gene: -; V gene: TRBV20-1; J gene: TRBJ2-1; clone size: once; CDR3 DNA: TGCAGTGCATCGGAATACAATGAGCAGTTCTTC; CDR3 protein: CSASEYNEQFF
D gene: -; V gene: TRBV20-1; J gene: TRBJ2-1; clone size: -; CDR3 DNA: TGCAGTGCTGGGGACGTCTCGAGCTCCTACAATGAGCAGTTCTTC; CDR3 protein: CSAGDVSSSYNEQFF
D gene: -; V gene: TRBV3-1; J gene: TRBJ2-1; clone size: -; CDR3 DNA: TGTGCCAGCAGCCAAGGTGGGCTAGCAGATGAGCAGTTCTTC; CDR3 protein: CASSQGGLADEQFF
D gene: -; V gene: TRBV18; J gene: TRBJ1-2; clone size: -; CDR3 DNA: TGTGCCAGCTCATCCGACAGTGGGGATTACTACTATGGCTACACCTTC; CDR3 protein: CASSSDSGDYYYGYTF
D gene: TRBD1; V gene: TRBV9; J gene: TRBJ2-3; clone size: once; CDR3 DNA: TGTGCCAGCAGCCGGGACAGCAGAACAGATACGCAGTATTTT; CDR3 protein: CASSRDSRTDTQYF
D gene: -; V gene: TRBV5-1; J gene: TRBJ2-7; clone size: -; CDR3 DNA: TGCGCCAGCAGCCCCCGGGACTGGCCCGAGCAGTACTTC; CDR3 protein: CASSPRDWPEQYF
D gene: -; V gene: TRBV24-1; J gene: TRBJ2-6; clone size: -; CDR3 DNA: TGTGCCACCAGTGCCGGGACACCCTCTGGGGCCAACGTCCTGACTTTC; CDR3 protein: CATSAGTPSGANVLTF
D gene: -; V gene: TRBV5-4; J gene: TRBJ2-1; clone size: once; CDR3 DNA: TGTGCCAGCAGTCCCGCTGGGGCTCATGAGCAGTTCTTC; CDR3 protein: CASSPAGAHEQFF
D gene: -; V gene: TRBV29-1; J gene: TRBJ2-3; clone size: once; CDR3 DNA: TGCAGCGTCAGACTAGACAGCACAGATACGCAGTATTTT; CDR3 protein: CSVRLDSTDTQYF
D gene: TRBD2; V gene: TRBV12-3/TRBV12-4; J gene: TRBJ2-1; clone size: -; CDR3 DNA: TGTGCCAGCACTTTGACTAGCGGGAGGTTCGATGAGCAGTTCTTC; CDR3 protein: CASTLTSGRFDEQFF
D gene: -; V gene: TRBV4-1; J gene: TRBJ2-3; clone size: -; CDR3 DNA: TGCGCCAGCAGCCTGGGGGCTAGCGGAACTAGCACAGATACGCAGTATTTT; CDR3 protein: CASSLGASGTSTDTQYF
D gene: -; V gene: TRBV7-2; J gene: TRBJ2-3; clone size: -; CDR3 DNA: TGTGCCAGCAGCCAACCCGGCCCTAGCGAGTGGACCACAGATACGCAGTATTTT; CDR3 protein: CASSQPGPSEWTTDTQYF
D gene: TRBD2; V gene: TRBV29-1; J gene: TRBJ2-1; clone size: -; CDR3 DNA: TGCAGCCTCGTAGCGGGAGGAGGTAATGAGCAGTTCTTC; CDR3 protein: CSLVAGGGNEQFF
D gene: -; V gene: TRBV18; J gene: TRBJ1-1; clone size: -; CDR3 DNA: TGTGCCAGCTCACCACCGAGTCTACCGGGGACTGAAGCTTTCTTT; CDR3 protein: CASSPPSLPGTEAFF
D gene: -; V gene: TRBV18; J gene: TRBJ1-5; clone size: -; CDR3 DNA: TGTGCCAGCTCACCACCGTCAGGGCGTCGGAATCAGCCCCAGCATTTT; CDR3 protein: CASSPPSGRRNQPQHF
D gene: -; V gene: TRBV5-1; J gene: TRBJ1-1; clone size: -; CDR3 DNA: TGCGCCAGCAGCAGCCCGGAGGAGAACACTGAAGCTTTCTTT; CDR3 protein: CASSSPEENTEAFF
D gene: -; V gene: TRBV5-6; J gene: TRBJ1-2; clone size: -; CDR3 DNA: TGTGCCAGCAGCACAGGGATCTATGGCTACACCTTC; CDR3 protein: CASSTGIYGYTF
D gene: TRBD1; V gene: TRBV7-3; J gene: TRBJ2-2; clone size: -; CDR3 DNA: TGTGCCAGCAGCCAGGACAGGGGACCTGCCGGGGAGCTGTTTTTT; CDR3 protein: CASSQDRGPAGELFF
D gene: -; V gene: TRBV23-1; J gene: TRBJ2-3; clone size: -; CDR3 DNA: TGCGCCAGTCCAGGGGAGTCAGATACGCAGTATTTT; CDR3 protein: CASPGESDTQYF
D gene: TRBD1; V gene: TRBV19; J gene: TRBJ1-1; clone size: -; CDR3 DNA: TGTGCCAGTAGACAACAGGGGACTGAAGTTTTCTTT; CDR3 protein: CASRQQGTEVFF
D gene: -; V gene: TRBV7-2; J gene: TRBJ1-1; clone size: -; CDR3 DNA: TGTGCCAGCAGCAAGCTGATAGGACATGAAGCTTTCTTT; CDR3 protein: CASSKLIGHEAFF
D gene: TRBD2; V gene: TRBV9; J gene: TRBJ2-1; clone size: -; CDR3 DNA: TGTGCCAGCAGCGCTAGCGGGGGGAATACGACGCCCTACAATGAGCAGTTCTTC; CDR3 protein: CASSASGGNTTPYNEQFF
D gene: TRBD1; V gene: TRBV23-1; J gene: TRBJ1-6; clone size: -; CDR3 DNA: TGCGCCAGCAGTCTCTGGACAGGGGAAAATTCACCCCTCCACTTT; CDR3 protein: CASSLWTGENSPLHF
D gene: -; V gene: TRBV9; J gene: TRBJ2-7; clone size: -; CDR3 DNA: TGTGCCAGCAGCGTAGGTTCAGGGTCCGACTACCAGCAGTACTTC; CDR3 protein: CASSVGSGSDYQQYF
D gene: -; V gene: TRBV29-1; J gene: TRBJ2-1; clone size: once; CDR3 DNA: TGCAGCAACGTATATATAGGGAGTACGGGTTACAATGAGCAGTTCTTC; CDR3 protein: CSNVYIGSTGYNEQFF
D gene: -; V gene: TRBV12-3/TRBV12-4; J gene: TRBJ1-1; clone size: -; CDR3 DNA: TGTGCCAGCAGCTCAACAGGGAATGAAGCTTTCTTT; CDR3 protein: CASSSTGNEAFF
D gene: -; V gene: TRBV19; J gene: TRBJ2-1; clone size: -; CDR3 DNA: TGTGCCAGTACCCCACTGGGGGGTACCTCCTACAATGAGCAGTTCTTC; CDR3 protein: CASTPLGGTSYNEQFF
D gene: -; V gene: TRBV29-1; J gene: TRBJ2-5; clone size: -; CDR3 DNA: TGCAGCGTCAACGGGATCGGGGAGACCCAGTACTTC; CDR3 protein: CSVNGIGETQYF
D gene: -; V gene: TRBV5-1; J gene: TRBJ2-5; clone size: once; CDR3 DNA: TGCGCCAGCAGCCCCAAAGGGCAGACCCAGTACTTC; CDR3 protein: CASSPKGQTQYF
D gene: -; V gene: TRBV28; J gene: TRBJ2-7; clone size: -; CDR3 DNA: TGTGCCAGCCGCACCAGGGGCTCCTACGAGCAGTACTTC; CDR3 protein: CASRTRGSYEQYF
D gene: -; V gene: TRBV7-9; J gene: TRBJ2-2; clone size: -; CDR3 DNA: TGTGCCAGCAGCCCACTAGAAAGTGGCGGGGAGCTGTTTTTT; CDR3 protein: CASSPLESGGELFF
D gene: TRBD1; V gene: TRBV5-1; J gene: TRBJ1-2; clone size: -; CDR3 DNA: TGCGCCAGCACCGACAGGGAACGGGGCTACACCTTC; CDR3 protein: CASTDRERGYTF
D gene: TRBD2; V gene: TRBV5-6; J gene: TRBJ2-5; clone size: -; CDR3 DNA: TGTGCCAGCAGCGGAATACCCATGGGTGCGGGGGGATGGGAGACCCAGTACTTC; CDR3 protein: CASSGIPMGAGGWETQYF
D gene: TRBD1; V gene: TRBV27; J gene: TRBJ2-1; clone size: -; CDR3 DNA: TGTGCCAGCAGCCGGACAGGGCCATATGAGCAGTTCTTC; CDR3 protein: CASSRTGPYEQFF
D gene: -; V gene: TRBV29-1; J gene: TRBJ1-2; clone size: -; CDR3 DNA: TGCAGCGTTCGGACAGCAATCTATGGCTACACCTTC; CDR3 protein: CSVRTAIYGYTF
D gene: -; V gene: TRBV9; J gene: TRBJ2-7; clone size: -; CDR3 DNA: TGTGCCAGCAGCGTTGAAGGGTCGTGGGACGAGCAGTACTTC; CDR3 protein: CASSVEGSWDEQYF
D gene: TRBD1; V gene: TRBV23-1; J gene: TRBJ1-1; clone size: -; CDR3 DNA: TGCGCCAGCAGTCACCCCCACACCGGGACAGGGGGCGCCGGTACTGAAGCTTTCTTT; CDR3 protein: CASSHPHTGTGGAGTEAFF
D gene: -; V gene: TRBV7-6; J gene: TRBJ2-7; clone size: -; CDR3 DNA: TGTGCCAGCAGCTTAGGTACAGGGCCCCACGAGCAGTACTTC; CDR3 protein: CASSLGTGPHEQYF
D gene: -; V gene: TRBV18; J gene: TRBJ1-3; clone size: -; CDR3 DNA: TGTGCCAGCCATTCAGGGCCCGGAAACACCATATATTTT; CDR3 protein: CASHSGPGNTIYF
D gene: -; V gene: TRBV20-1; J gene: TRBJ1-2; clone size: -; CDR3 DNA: TGCAGTGCTAGTCCCCAGGGCGGCTACACCTTC; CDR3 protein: CSASPQGGYTF
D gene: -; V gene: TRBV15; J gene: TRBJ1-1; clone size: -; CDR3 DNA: TGTGCCCCACCCCGGGTGGCGAACACTGAAGCTTTCTTT; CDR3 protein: CAPPRVANTEAFF
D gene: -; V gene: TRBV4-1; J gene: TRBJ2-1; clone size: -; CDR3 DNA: TGCGCCAGCAGCCAACTTCTAGCGAAAAGCAATGAGCAGTTCTTC; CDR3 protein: CASSQLLAKSNEQFF